This TCR beta chain was retrieved from a study of blood T cell repertoires in COVID-19. Study at large: Sites in the United States, Italy and Spain provided acute and convalescent COVID-19 samples. Sample material is recorded as cDNA or gDNA derived from T cells, B-cell-depleted T cells, or PBMCs.

With 2 bases removed from V and 3 bases from J, the gap between germline ends came to 11 bases. The CDR3 runs to 15 residues. Germline V gives CDR1 SEHNR, CDR2 FQNEAQ (reference sequence). Some clones are missing from TCRdb's copy, which holds only in-frame ones; the method was immunoSEQ multiplex PCR. The sample lists 270,000 or so clones; approximately 86% were seen once. Participants were aged about 18 to 90 years from around 24 US areas. Membership in each cohort depended on participant-reported clinical history. The sample was PBMCs or T cells enriched from blood (not recorded which). This receptor was obtained from a young woman who had recovered from COVID-19. The chain recombines TRBV7-9 with TRBJ1-3; D is unresolved. The CDR3 bases are TGTGCCAGCAGCTTAAGAGAAACGAGTGGAAACACCATATATTTT. Translation: CASSLRETSGNTIYF. Full variable domain (rest looked up from reference TRBV7-9 and TRBJ1-3): DTGVSQNPRHKITKRGQNVTFRCDPISEHNRLYWYRQTLGQGPEFLTYFQNEAQLEKSRLLSDRFSAERPKGSFSTLEIQRTEQGDSAMYLCASSLRETSGNTIYFGEGSWLTVV.